These 21 T cell receptor beta chains originate from one sample sequenced in a study of T-cell reconstitution after alpha-beta-depleted transplantation in children. It was with unique molecular identifiers that the TCRbeta library was prepared. TCRdb independently ran MiXCR on the PCR reads; one entry per CDR3 protein. The sample contains 130,000 to 150,000 distinct CDR3 sequences, about 9% of which appear only once. Material: PBMCs, mostly from graft donor cells, obtained 180 days after TCRalphabeta/CD19-depleted stem cell transplant. All receptors come from a female patient aged 2-15 years who had a stem cell transplant for congenital amegakaryocytic thrombocytopenia, so the T cells may come from the graft donor.

The chain is built from TRBV11-3 and TRBJ1-1, with D unclear. Trimming shortened V by 4 bases and J by 1 base, and 10 bases separated the two germline ends. The CDR3 loop spans 14 amino acids. Looked up from germline, CDR1 is SGHNT and CDR2 is YENEEA. The CDR3 DNA follows: TGTGCCAGCAGCTCGAATAGGGCGAACACTGAAGCTTTCTTT. Residues: CASSSNRANTEAFF.

This clonotype showed up many times. This chain uses TRBV20-1 with TRBJ2-7; no firm D call. The germline V gene has CDR1 DFQATT and CDR2 SNEGSKA (reference sequence). The length of the CDR3 is 11 residues. Deletions cut 5 bases from V and 2 bases from J, with 7 bases between. CDR3 region: CSALTTYEQYF. The CDR3 DNA sequence: TGCAGTGCTCTTACAACCTACGAGCAGTACTTC.

This clonotype was counted only a few times. The junction and the germline gene differ at one end; a read error may be behind it. The chain is built from TRBV7-2 and TRBJ2-3; 8 nucleotides agree with TRBD2. There are 15 residues in the CDR3. CDR1 SGHTA and CDR2 FQGNSA come from the germline V gene. CDR3 coding DNA: TGTGCCAGCAGATTAGCGGGACTAAGCACAGATACGCAGTATTTT. Translation: CASRLAGLSTDTQYF.

The genes are TRBV29-1 and TRBJ2-2; D is uncertain. The CDR3 has 14 amino acids. In germline, CDR1 is SQVTM, CDR2 ANQGSEA. V was cut by 1 base and J by 0 bases, with 6 bases left in between. The chain's CDR3 is CSVEGQPNTGELFF. The CDR3 DNA sequence: TGCAGCGTTGAAGGGCAGCCGAACACCGGGGAGCTGTTTTTT.

Ten or more counts support this clonotype. J is TRBJ2-1 and V is TRBV12-3 or TRBV12-4; 7 bases line up with TRBD1. Trimming took 0 bases from V and 6 from J; bases not matched to a gene: 5. CDR3 length equals 15 residues. CDR3 DNA sequence: TGTGCCAGCAGTTTAGCGACTGGGACAGTCAATGAGCAGTTCTTC. Its protein product is CASSLATGTVNEQFF.

This clonotype was seen at least ten times. The genes are TRBV10-3 and TRBJ2-3; 7 bases are a match to TRBD1. This CDR3 spans 16 amino acids. The V gene's germline CDR1 is ENHRY and CDR2 SYGVKD. V trimming: 3 bases; J trimming: 1 base; junction bases outside the gene matches: 7. CDR3 nucleotides: TGTGCCATCAGTGACCGACAGGGATGGGGCACAGATACGCAGTATTTT. It specifies CAISDRQGWGTDTQYF.

This clonotype was observed at least ten times. V and J are TRBV5-8 and TRBJ2-1, with D possibly matching TRBD2 (6 bases). This CDR3 has 15 residues. From germline, CDR1 is SGHTS and CDR2 YDEGEE. The germline V and J ends were trimmed by 7 bases and 2 bases, with 16 bases remaining between them. The CDR3 is CASAIYSGAYNEQFF. Written as DNA, the CDR3 is TGTGCCAGCGCTATTTATAGCGGAGCCTACAATGAGCAGTTCTTC.

There are many counts of this clonotype. V is TRBV2 and J is TRBJ2-3, with 9 nucleotides matching TRBD2. After removal of 7 bases from V and 6 bases from J, the junction contained 8 bases not matched to a gene. The V gene's germline CDR1 is SNHLY and CDR2 FYNNEI. The CDR3 totals 14 residues. DNA of the CDR3: TGTGCCAGCACGATCAGCGGGGGGTGGGATACGCAGTATTTT. Its protein is CASTISGGWDTQYF.

This clonotype has ten or more counts. J is TRBJ2-6 and V is TRBV4-1, with D perhaps matching TRBD1 (5 bases). V gave up 4 bases and J gave up 0 bases, with 22 bases separating them. The CDR3 contains 20 residues. CDR1 MGHRA and CDR2 YSYEKL come from the germline V gene. CDR3 sequence reads: CASSPIPLTDDLSGANVLTF. The CDR3 DNA reads as TGCGCCAGCAGCCCCATTCCCCTGACAGACGACCTCTCTGGGGCCAACGTCCTGACTTTC.

There are a few counts of this clonotype. The chain combines TRBV12-3 or TRBV12-4 with TRBJ2-1; D possibly corresponds to TRBD2 (6 bases). Trimming left V 8 bases short and J 8 bases short, with 19 bases between. The CDR3 runs 14 residues. The CDR3 sequence: CASAIWHGSDEQFF. The DNA for the CDR3 is TGTGCCAGCGCGATTTGGCACGGGAGCGATGAGCAGTTCTTC.

This clonotype was observed many times. The chain carries TRBV11-1 and TRBJ2-7, with D possibly called TRBD1 or TRBD2 (5 bases each). V shed 5 bases and J shed 0 bases, with 11 bases lying between them. This CDR3 is built from 14 residues. The germline CDR1 and CDR2 sequences are SGHAT and FQDESV (reference sequence). CDR3 DNA sequence: TGTGCCAGCAGCATGGGACGGCACTCCTACGAGCAGTACTTC. Protein: CASSMGRHSYEQYF.

This clonotype occurred many times. The chain joins TRBV28 to TRBJ2-7, with D tentatively TRBD1 (5 bases). Trimming pared 9 bases from V and 13 bases from J, leaving 19 bases between. This CDR3 has 11 residues. Looked up from germline, CDR1 is MDHEN and CDR2 is SYDVKM. CDR3 loop: CASETARVHYF. CDR3 bases: TGTGCCAGTGAGACCGCCAGGGTACATTACTTC.

This clonotype appeared many times. The chain uses TRBV6-6 and TRBJ2-1, with D maybe TRBD2 (7 bases). V was pared by 7 bases and J by 9 bases, with 16 bases between. This CDR3 region has 13 residues. Per the germline V gene, CDR1 is MNHNY and CDR2 is SVGAGI (reference sequence). CDR3 amino acids: CASTEGGLSEQFF. Here the CDR3 DNA reads TGTGCCAGCACAGAGGGGGGGCTCTCTGAGCAGTTCTTC.

The chain employs TRBV5-5 and TRBJ2-3, with 8 bases matching TRBD2. With V trimmed by 0 bases and J by 1 base, 4 bases remained unmatched. Germline CDR1 SGHKS, CDR2 YYEKEE (reference sequence). The CDR3 is 16 residues long. CDR3 in amino acids: CASSLGAGRGTDTQYF. In DNA form, the CDR3 reads TGTGCCAGCAGCTTGGGGGCCGGGAGGGGCACAGATACGCAGTATTTT.

This clonotype was picked up a small number of times. CDR3 sequence: CSASPWTGSGELFF. The CDR3 DNA reads TGCAGTGCTAGTCCTTGGACAGGGAGCGGGGAGCTGTTTTTT. The chain links TRBV20-1 to TRBJ2-2, with 8 nucleotides matching TRBD1. Germline trimming cut 3 bases from V and 7 bases from J; bases unmatched to any gene: 7. In germline, CDR1 is DFQATT, CDR2 SNEGSKA (reference sequence). There are 14 residues in the CDR3.

This clonotype was recorded many times. The rearrangement uses TRBV29-1 and TRBJ2-3; D not resolved. This CDR3 has 13 amino acids. The germline gives CDR1 SQVTM, CDR2 ANQGSEA. Deletions cut 0 bases from V and 0 bases from J, with 4 bases between. As DNA, the CDR3 is TGCAGCGTTGAAGATACCAGCACAGATACGCAGTATTTT. Translation: CSVEDTSTDTQYF.

This clonotype was observed at least ten times. The J gene is TRBJ1-1, the V gene TRBV5-4; D perhaps matches TRBD1 (5 bases). CDR1 and CDR2 (germline): SGHNT, YYREEE (reference sequence). This CDR3 has 14 residues. Deletions cut 3 bases from V and 4 bases from J, with 13 bases between. The CDR3 bases are TGTGCCAGCAGCTACGGGACGGGGGGCACTGAAGCTTTCTTT. Translating gives CASSYGTGGTEAFF. The full variable domain, with the rest looked up from reference TRBV5-4 and TRBJ1-1, is ETGVTQSPTHLIKTRGQQVTLRCSSQSGHNTVSWYQQALGQGPQFIFQYYREEENGRGNFPPRFSGLQFPNYSSELNVNALELDDSALYLCASSYGTGGTEAFFGQGTRLTVV.

The sample holds many counts of this clonotype. The CDR3 reads CASSPRQGFNYGYTF. CDR3 bases: TGTGCCAGCAGCCCCCGTCAGGGTTTTAACTATGGCTACACCTTC. This chain joins TRBV7-9 and TRBJ1-2, with D perhaps TRBD1 (5 bases). Germline V gene sequence: CDR1 SEHNR, CDR2 FQNEAQ (reference sequence). V lost 5 bases and J lost 1, with 14 bases in between. The CDR3 consists of 15 residues.

Remarks on this clonotype: One base away lies a much larger clone, so this may be a sequencing read error. The V call is TRBV6-5, the J call TRBJ1-1; TRBD1 is a possible D gene (5 bases). Trimming cost V 0 bases and J 1 base, with 9 bases left between them. This CDR3 is built from 15 residues. Germline loops: CDR1 MNHEY, CDR2 SVGAGI. The CDR3 DNA reads as TGTGCCAGCAGTTACTCCTGGGGCCCGAACACTGAAGCTTTCTTT. It is translated as CASSYSWGPNTEAFF.

This clonotype has ten or more counts. V usage is TRBV28 and J usage is TRBJ2-5; TRBD1 matches 7 bases. Germline CDR1 and CDR2: MDHEN and SYDVKM. Losses at the gene ends were 10 bases for V and 4 bases for J; bases not matched to a gene: 9. CDR3 length equals 13 residues. The CDR3 is CAIRGTARETQYF. DNA for the CDR3: TGTGCCATCAGAGGGACAGCGCGAGAGACCCAGTACTTC.

The chain is built from TRBV5-5 and TRBJ2-1; TRBD2 is a possible D gene (5 bases). V gave up 3 bases and J gave up 9 bases, with 19 bases separating them. The germline CDR1 and CDR2 sequences are SGHKS and YYEKEE (reference sequence). There are 15 residues in the CDR3. The CDR3 bases are TGTGCCAGCAGCTGCCTAAAAACCCGGGAAGGTGAGCAGTTCTTC. Its protein is CASSCLKTREGEQFF.